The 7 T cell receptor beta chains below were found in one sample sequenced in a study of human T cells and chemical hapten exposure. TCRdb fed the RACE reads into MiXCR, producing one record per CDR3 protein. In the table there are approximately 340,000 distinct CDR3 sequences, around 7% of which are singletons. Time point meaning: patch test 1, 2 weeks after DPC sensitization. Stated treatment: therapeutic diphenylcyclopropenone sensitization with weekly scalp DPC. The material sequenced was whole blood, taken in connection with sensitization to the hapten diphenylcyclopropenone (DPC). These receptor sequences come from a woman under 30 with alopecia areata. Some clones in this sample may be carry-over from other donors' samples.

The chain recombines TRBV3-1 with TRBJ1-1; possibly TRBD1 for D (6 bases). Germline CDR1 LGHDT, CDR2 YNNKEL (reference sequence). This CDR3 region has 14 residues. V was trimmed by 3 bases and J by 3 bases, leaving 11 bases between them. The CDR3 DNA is TGTGCCAGCAGCCATTACAGGGAGGACACTGAAGCTTTCTTT. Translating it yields CASSHYREDTEAFF.

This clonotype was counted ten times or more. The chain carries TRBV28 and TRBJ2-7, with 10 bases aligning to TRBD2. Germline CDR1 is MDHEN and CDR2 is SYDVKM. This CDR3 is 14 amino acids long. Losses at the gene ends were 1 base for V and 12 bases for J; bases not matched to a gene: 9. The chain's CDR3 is CASSLSSGGGLWYF. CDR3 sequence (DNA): TGTGCCAGCAGTTTATCGAGCGGGGGGGGTTTATGGTACTTC.

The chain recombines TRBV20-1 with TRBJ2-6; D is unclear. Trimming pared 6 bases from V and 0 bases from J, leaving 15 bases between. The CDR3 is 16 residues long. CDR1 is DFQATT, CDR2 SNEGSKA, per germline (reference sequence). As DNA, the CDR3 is TGCAGTGCCCCAGGAAGAGCCGGCTCTGGGGCCAACGTCCTGACTTTC. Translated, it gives CSAPGRAGSGANVLTF.

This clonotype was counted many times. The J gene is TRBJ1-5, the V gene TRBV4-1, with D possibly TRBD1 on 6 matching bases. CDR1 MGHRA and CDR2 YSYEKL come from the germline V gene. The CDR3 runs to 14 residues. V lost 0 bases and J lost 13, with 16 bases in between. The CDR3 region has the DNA TGCGCCAGCAGCCAAGATGCAACCGGGACACAACAGCATTTT. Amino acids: CASSQDATGTQQHF.

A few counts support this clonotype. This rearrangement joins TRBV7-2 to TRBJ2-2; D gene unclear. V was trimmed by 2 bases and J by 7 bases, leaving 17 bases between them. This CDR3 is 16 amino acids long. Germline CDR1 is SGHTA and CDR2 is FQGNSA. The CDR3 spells CASSLRGQFSGGELFF. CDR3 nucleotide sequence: TGTGCCAGCAGCTTACGCGGCCAGTTCTCCGGCGGGGAGCTGTTTTTT. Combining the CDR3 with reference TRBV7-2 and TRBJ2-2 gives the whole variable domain GAGVSQSPSNKVTEKGKDVELRCDPISGHTALYWYRQSLGQGLEFLIYFQGNSAPDKSGLPSDRFSAERTGGSVSTLTIQRTQQEDSAVYLCASSLRGQFSGGELFFGEGSRLTVL.

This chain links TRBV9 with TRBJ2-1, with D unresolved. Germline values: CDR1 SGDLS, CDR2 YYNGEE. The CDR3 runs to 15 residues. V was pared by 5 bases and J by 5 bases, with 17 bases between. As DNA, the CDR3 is TGTGCCAGCAGTCGGCGTAACGGAGATAACAATGAGCAGTTCTTC. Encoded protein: CASSRRNGDNNEQFF.

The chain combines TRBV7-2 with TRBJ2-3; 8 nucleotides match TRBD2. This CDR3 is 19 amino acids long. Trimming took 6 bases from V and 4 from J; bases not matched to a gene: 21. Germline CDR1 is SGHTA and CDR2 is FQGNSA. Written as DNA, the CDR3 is TGTGCCAGCAGGTTCTCCGGGGTAGCGGGGAAACGAGGCCCAGATACGCAGTATTTT. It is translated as CASRFSGVAGKRGPDTQYF. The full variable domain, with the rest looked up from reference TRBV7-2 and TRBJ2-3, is GAGVSQSPSNKVTEKGKDVELRCDPISGHTALYWYRQSLGQGLEFLIYFQGNSAPDKSGLPSDRFSAERTGGSVSTLTIQRTQQEDSAVYLCASRFSGVAGKRGPDTQYFGPGTRLTVL.